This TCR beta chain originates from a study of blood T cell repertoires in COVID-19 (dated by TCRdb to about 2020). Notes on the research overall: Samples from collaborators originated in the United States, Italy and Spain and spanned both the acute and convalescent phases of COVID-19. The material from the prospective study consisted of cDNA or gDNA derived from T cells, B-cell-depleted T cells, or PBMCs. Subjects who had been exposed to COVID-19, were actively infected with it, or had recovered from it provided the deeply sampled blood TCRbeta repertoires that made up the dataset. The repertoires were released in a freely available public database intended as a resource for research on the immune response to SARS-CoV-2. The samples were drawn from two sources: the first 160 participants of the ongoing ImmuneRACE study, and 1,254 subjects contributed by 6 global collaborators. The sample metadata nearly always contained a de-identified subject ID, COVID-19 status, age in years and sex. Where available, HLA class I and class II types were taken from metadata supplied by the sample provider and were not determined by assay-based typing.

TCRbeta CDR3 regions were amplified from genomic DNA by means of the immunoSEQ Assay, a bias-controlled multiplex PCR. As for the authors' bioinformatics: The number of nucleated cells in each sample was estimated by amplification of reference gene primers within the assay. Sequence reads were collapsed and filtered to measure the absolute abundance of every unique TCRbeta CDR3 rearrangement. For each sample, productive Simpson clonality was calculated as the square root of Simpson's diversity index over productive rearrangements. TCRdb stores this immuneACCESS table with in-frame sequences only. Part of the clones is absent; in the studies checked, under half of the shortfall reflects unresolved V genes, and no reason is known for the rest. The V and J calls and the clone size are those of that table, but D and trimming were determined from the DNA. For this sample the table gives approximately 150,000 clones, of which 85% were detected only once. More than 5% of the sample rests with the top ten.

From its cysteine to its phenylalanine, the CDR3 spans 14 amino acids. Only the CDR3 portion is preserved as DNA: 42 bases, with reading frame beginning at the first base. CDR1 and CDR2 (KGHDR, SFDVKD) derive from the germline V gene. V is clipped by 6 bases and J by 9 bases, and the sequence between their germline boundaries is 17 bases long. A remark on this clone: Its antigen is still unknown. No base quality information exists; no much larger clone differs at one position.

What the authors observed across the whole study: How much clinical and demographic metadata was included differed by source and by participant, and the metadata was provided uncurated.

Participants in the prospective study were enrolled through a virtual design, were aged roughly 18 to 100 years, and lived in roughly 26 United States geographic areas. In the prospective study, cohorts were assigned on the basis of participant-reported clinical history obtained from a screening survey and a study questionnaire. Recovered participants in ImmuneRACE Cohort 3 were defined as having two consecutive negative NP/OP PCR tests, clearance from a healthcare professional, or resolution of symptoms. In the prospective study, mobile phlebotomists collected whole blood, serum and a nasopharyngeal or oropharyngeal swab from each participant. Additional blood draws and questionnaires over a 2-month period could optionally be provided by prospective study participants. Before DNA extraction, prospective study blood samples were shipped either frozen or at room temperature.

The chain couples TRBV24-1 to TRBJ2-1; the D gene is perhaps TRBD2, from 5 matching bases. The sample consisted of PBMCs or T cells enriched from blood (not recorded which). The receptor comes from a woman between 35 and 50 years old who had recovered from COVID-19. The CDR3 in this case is CATSRGWADGEQFF. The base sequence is TGTGCCACCAGTCGGGGTTGGGCAGACGGTGAGCAGTTCTTC.